These 29 T cell receptor beta chains were all obtained from the same sample, sequenced in a study of cytomegalovirus exposure and HLA in healthy donors. PCR primers comprised 60 Vbeta and 13 Jbeta primers. TCRdb's table, derived via immunoSEQ multiplex PCR, lists solely in-frame clones and lacks some. Among some 180,000 clones, 73% were seen once, and the ten largest hold about 5.4%. The sequencing sample was made of PBMCs. The origin of the receptors is a woman between 18 and 29 years old in good health and CMV-seropositive.

V usage is TRBV27 and J usage is TRBJ1-6, with D unclear. The CDR3 spans 14 residues. V was cut by 8 bases and J by 3 bases, with 11 bases left in between. Germline loops: CDR1 MNHEY, CDR2 SMNVEV (reference sequence). The CDR3 reads CASAQTSYNSPLHF. CDR3 in DNA: TGTGCCAGCGCCCAGACAAGCTATAATTCACCCCTCCACTTT.

In DNA form, the CDR3 reads TGCGCCAGCAGTGTTGTAGGCGGCGGGCTGATTACTGAAGCTTTCTTT. It encodes CASSVVGGGLITEAFF. The chain has TRBV10-2 and TRBJ1-1; D not certain. V was shortened by 4 bases and J by 5 bases, with 20 bases between the two germline ends. Germline V gene sequence: CDR1 WSHSY, CDR2 SAAADI. The CDR3 is 16 amino acids.

This clone is a singleton in its sample. The rearrangement uses TRBV19 and TRBJ1-2, with D possibly being TRBD1 (5 bases). CDR3 length: 13 amino acids. V was cut by 5 bases and J by 5 bases, with 12 bases left in between. The V gene's germline CDR1 is LNHDA and CDR2 SQIVND (reference sequence). The CDR3, as DNA: TGTGCCAGTAGTCTCCGGGACTATTATGGCTACACCTTC. It translates to CASSLRDYYGYTF.

The chain has TRBV5-4 and TRBJ2-5; no definite D call. CDR3 length equals 14 residues. Trimming stripped 2 bases from V and 2 bases from J, with 10 bases between. The germline V gene encodes CDR1 SGHNT and CDR2 YYREEE (reference sequence). CDR3 bases: TGTGCCAGCAGCTTTTGGCGGTTACAAGAGACCCAGTACTTC. Its translation is CASSFWRLQETQYF.

In this sample, this clone turned up once. V usage is TRBV19 and J usage is TRBJ1-1; maybe TRBD1 (5 bases). The germline CDR1 and CDR2 sequences are LNHDA and SQIVND (reference sequence). Trimming shortened V by 6 bases and J by 3 bases, and 14 bases separated the two germline ends. This CDR3 contains 14 residues. The CDR3, as DNA: TGTGCCAGTAGAACACCCGGGACTTACACTGAAGCTTTCTTT. Its translation: CASRTPGTYTEAFF.

This clone was recorded only once. V usage is TRBV27 and J usage is TRBJ1-1, with D hard to call. CDR1 and CDR2 from the germline V gene are MNHEY and SMNVEV (reference sequence). The CDR3 has 14 residues. V shed 0 bases and J shed 4 bases, with 9 bases lying between them. CDR3: CASSLSRGSTEAFF. The CDR3 nucleotides read TGTGCCAGCAGTTTATCCCGGGGTAGCACTGAAGCTTTCTTT.

The chain combines TRBV11-1 with TRBJ2-3, with a weak D call TRBD1 (6 bases). Germline-derived CDR1 and CDR2 are SGHAT and FQDESV (reference sequence). V was pared by 7 bases and J by 4 bases, with 18 bases between. The CDR3 has 15 residues. The CDR3 DNA follows: TGTGCCAGCAACCACAGGGCCCTAGGGGCAGATACGCAGTATTTT. Amino acid sequence: CASNHRALGADTQYF.

The rearrangement joins TRBV5-6 to TRBJ2-7, with TRBD2 matching 8 bases. The CDR3 is made up of 14 amino acids. Germline CDR1 reads SGHDT; CDR2 reads YYEEEE. Losses at the gene ends were 4 bases for V and 3 bases for J; bases not matched to a gene: 6. The CDR3 coding sequence is TGTGCCAGCAGCCTATCGGGGGGGGGCTACGAGCAGTACTTC. Its translation: CASSLSGGGYEQYF. Based on the CDR3 plus reference TRBV5-6 and TRBJ2-7, the full variable domain is DAGVTQSPTHLIKTRGQQVTLRCSPKSGHDTVSWYQQALGQGPQFIFQYYEEEERQRGNFPDRFSGHQFPNYSSELNVNALLLGDSALYLCASSLSGGGYEQYFGPGTRLTVT.

CDR3 in amino acids: CASSVGGETYEQYF. DNA of the CDR3: TGTGCCAGCAGCGTAGGAGGAGAGACTTACGAGCAGTACTTC. The rearrangement links TRBV9 to TRBJ2-7; D is unclear. The CDR3 contains 14 residues. The V gene's germline CDR1 is SGDLS and CDR2 YYNGEE. V lost 0 bases and J lost 4, with 11 bases in between.

The rearrangement joins TRBV18 to TRBJ2-7; 7 bases match TRBD1. The junction had 7 bases not matched to a gene; V was cut back by 3 bases and J by 2 bases. CDR3 size: 15 residues. Looked up from germline, CDR1 is KGHSH and CDR2 is LQKENI. The CDR3 here is CASSPPLQGAYEQYF. The CDR3, as DNA: TGTGCCAGCTCACCTCCTCTGCAGGGGGCCTACGAGCAGTACTTC.

The chain recombines TRBV6-6 with TRBJ1-2; D is perhaps TRBD1 (5 bases). From germline, CDR1 is MNHNY and CDR2 SVGAGI (reference sequence). The CDR3 sequence is 13 residues long. The ends were cut back, 7 bases at V and 3 bases at J, with 12 bases in the middle. As DNA, the CDR3 is TGTGCCAGCAAACAGGACGGGTACTATGGCTACACCTTC. This translates into CASKQDGYYGYTF.

This clone was observed a few times. The genes are TRBV10-3 and TRBJ2-3; 11 bases match TRBD2. Germline-derived CDR1 and CDR2 are ENHRY and SYGVKD. There are 18 residues in the CDR3. Losses at the gene ends were 4 bases for V and 0 bases for J; bases not matched to a gene: 9. CDR3 nucleotide sequence: TGTGCCATCAGTGCGGCTAGCGGGGGGACTATTAGCACAGATACGCAGTATTTT. This codes for CAISAASGGTISTDTQYF.

The genes are TRBV6-6 and TRBJ1-5, with D possibly matching TRBD1 (6 bases). CDR1 MNHNY and CDR2 SVGAGI come from the germline V gene (reference sequence). The CDR3 length is 15 residues. V shed 6 bases and J shed 3 bases, with 15 bases lying between them. CDR3 amino acids: CASRDRTAINQPQHF. In nucleotides, the CDR3 is TGTGCCAGCAGGGACCGGACAGCGATCAATCAGCCCCAGCATTTT.

This chain uses TRBV29-1 with TRBJ2-3; TRBD2 matches 7 bases. V trimming: 2 bases; J trimming: 6 bases; junction bases outside the gene matches: 2. Germline V gene data show CDR1 as SQVTM and CDR2 as ANQGSEA. CDR3 size: 12 residues. The CDR3 protein is CSVEKGGDTQYF. The CDR3 DNA is TGCAGCGTTGAAAAGGGAGGGGATACGCAGTATTTT.

The CDR3: CASSGGTGDGSTGELFF. In DNA, the CDR3 is TGTGCCAGCAGCGGAGGGACAGGGGATGGTAGCACCGGGGAGCTGTTTTTT. The chain is built from TRBV9 and TRBJ2-2; 10 positions agree with TRBD1. This CDR3 is built from 17 residues. Germline CDR1 is SGDLS and CDR2 is YYNGEE. V gave up 3 bases and J gave up 4 bases; unmatched junction bases: 9.

The sample holds one count of this clone. V usage is TRBV5-1 and J usage is TRBJ2-7; D possibly corresponds to TRBD1 (5 bases). V was cut by 4 bases and J by 6 bases, with 17 bases left in between. Per germline, CDR1 SGHRS and CDR2 YFSETQ. This CDR3 spans 14 amino acids. CDR3 sequence: CASSTSGQGSEQYF. In DNA, the CDR3 is TGCGCCAGCAGCACCTCCGGCCAGGGTAGCGAGCAGTACTTC.

The V call is TRBV28, the J call TRBJ2-3, with TRBD1 identical over 7 bases. CDR1 is MDHEN, CDR2 SYDVKM, per germline. With V trimmed by 4 bases and J by 1 base, 5 bases remained unmatched. The CDR3 contains 15 residues. The CDR3 sequence is CASSWTGMGTDTQYF. CDR3 nucleotides: TGTGCCAGCAGTTGGACAGGAATGGGCACAGATACGCAGTATTTT.

This clone has just one count. The chain joins TRBV4-1 to TRBJ1-1, with a weak D call TRBD1 (6 bases). The V and J ends lost 1 base and 0 bases respectively, with 12 bases between them. This CDR3 comprises 16 residues. Germline V gives CDR1 MGHRA, CDR2 YSYEKL. The CDR3 sequence: CASSQGTGLMNTEAFF. CDR3 in DNA: TGCGCCAGCAGCCAAGGAACAGGGCTCATGAACACTGAAGCTTTCTTT.

This sequence joins TRBV6-4 and TRBJ2-3; D is uncertain. CDR1 and CDR2 from the germline V gene are MRHNA and SNTAGT. The V end lost 0 bases, the J end lost 0 bases, and 13 bases lay between the germline ends. The CDR3 consists of 17 residues. CDR3 residues: CASSDSRGAASTDTQYF. The DNA for the CDR3 is TGTGCCAGCAGTGACTCGAGAGGTGCCGCTAGCACAGATACGCAGTATTTT.

The genes are TRBV29-1 and TRBJ2-1; the match to TRBD1 covers 8 bases. The CDR3 has 15 amino acids. V was pared by 6 bases and J by 5 bases, with 12 bases of the junction left unmatched. Germline assignment: CDR1 SQVTM and CDR2 ANQGSEA. The CDR3 region is CSVGTGVQVDNEQFF. The CDR3 DNA reads as TGCAGCGTCGGGACAGGAGTTCAGGTGGACAATGAGCAGTTCTTC.

The chain combines TRBV7-2 with TRBJ1-1; 9 bases are a match to TRBD1. The CDR3 is 15 amino acids. V gave up 5 bases and J gave up 1 base; unmatched junction bases: 5. From germline, CDR1 is SGHTA and CDR2 FQGNSA. The CDR3: CASSVDRGRNTEAFF. Written as DNA, the CDR3 is TGTGCCAGCAGCGTGGACAGGGGTAGGAACACTGAAGCTTTCTTT. The full variable domain, rest sourced from reference TRBV7-2 and TRBJ1-1, is GAGVSQSPSNKVTEKGKDVELRCDPISGHTALYWYRQSLGQGLEFLIYFQGNSAPDKSGLPSDRFSAERTGGSVSTLTIQRTQQEDSAVYLCASSVDRGRNTEAFFGQGTRLTVV.

This clone has only a few counts. The chain joins TRBV4-2 to TRBJ2-7; D gene uncertain. The CDR3 consists of 13 residues. Trimming left V 0 bases short and J 12 bases short, with 15 bases between. Looked up from germline, CDR1 is LGHNA and CDR2 is YNFKEQ. CDR3 sequence (DNA): TGTGCCAGCAGCCAAGACGGAGCCCCCGAACGGTACTTC. It specifies CASSQDGAPERYF.

In its sample, this clone was seen once. The CDR3 DNA follows: TGTGCCAGCAGAGAGAGCGGCACCGGGGAGCTGTTTTTT. Translating gives CASRESGTGELFF. The V call is TRBV7-3, the J call TRBJ2-2; a possible D gene is TRBD2 (5 bases). Germline values: CDR1 SGHTA, CDR2 FQGTGA. V gave up 6 bases and J gave up 4 bases, with 9 bases separating them. The CDR3 totals 13 residues. The complete variable domain, with remaining parts taken from reference TRBV7-3 and TRBJ2-2, reads GAGVSQTPSNKVTEKGKYVELRCDPISGHTALYWYRQSLGQGPEFLIYFQGTGAADDSGLPNDRFFAVRPEGSVSTLKIQRTERGDSAVYLCASRESGTGELFFGEGSRLTVL.

The chain employs TRBV18 and TRBJ2-6; D is undetermined. Looked up from germline, CDR1 is KGHSH and CDR2 is LQKENI. The ends were cut back, 1 base at V and 0 bases at J, with 25 bases in the middle. This CDR3 region has 22 residues. CDR3 DNA sequence: TGTGCCAGCTCACCACGAGTACGCGGCGCGGCAGAGACTCGCTCTGGGGCCAACGTCCTGACTTTC. Its translation is CASSPRVRGAAETRSGANVLTF.

The V and J genes are TRBV5-4 and TRBJ2-1; 7 nucleotides agree with TRBD2. The length of the CDR3 is 15 residues. V lost 5 bases, J lost 5 bases, and 10 bases stayed unmatched. Germline CDR1 SGHNT, CDR2 YYREEE (reference sequence). The CDR3 DNA reads TGTGCCAGCAGACGGGGACTATTCCTCAACAATGAGCAGTTCTTC. Translation: CASRRGLFLNNEQFF.

V gene TRBV30 combines with J gene TRBJ1-6; D is undetermined. Germline V gene sequence: CDR1 GTSNPN, CDR2 SVGIG (reference sequence). The CDR3 sequence is 13 residues long. Trimming removed 3 bases from V and 7 bases from J, with 10 bases in between. CDR3 in amino acids: CAWRGSANSPLHF. As DNA, the CDR3 is TGTGCCTGGAGGGGGAGTGCCAATTCACCCCTCCACTTT.

The chain combines TRBV6-6 with TRBJ1-5, with TRBD1 matching 7 bases. The V gene's germline CDR1 is MNHNY and CDR2 SVGAGI (reference sequence). There are 14 residues in the CDR3. Trimming took 6 bases from V and 6 from J; bases not matched to a gene: 8. In DNA form, the CDR3 reads TGTGCCAGCAGCCCCATAGGGGGCGGTCAGCCCCAGCATTTT. Its protein is CASSPIGGGQPQHF.

The chain is built from TRBV13 and TRBJ1-2; TRBD1 is a possible D gene (5 bases). V lost 0 bases and J lost 4, with 12 bases in between. The CDR3 is 15 residues long. The germline V gene has CDR1 PRHDT and CDR2 FYEKMQ (reference sequence). CDR3 DNA: TGTGCCAGCAGCTTAGGCTCCGACAGAACCTATGGCTACACCTTC. Amino acids: CASSLGSDRTYGYTF.

About this clone: At one end the junction does not follow the germline gene, possibly because of a read error. The J gene is TRBJ2-5, the V gene TRBV7-2, with D possibly matching TRBD1 (5 bases). Germline V CDR1 and CDR2: SGHTA, FQGNSA. CDR3 size: 11 residues. CDR3 region: CASSLRGVPHF. The CDR3 region has the DNA TGTGCCAGCAGCTTAAGGGGCGTGCCTCACTTC. The variable domain in full, completed from reference TRBV7-2 and TRBJ2-5, reads GAGVSQSPSNKVTEKGKDVELRCDPISGHTALYWYRQSLGQGLEFLIYFQGNSAPDKSGLPSDRFSAERTGGSVSTLTIQRTQQEDSAVYLCASSLRGVPHFGPGTRLLVL.